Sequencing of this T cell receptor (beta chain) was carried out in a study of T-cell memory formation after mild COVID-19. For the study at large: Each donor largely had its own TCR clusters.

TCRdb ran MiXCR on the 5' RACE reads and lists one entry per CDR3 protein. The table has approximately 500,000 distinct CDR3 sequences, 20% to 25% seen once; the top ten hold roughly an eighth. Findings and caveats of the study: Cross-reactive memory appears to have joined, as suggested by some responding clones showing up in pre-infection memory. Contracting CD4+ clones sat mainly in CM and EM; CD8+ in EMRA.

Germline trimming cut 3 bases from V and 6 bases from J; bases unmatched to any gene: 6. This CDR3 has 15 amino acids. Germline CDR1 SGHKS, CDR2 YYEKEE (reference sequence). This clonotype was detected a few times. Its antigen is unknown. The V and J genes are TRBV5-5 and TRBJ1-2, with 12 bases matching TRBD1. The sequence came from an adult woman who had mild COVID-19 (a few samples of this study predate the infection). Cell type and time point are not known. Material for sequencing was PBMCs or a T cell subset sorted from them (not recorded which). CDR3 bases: TGTGCCAGCAGCTCCACGGGACAGGGGGCCAATGGCTACACCTTC. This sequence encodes CASSSTGQGANGYTF.